Presented here are 3 T cell receptor beta chains from one specimen sequenced in a study of post-analysis software for immune sequencing data. Study-level points and caveats: The study found TRBV5-6, TRBV5-1 and TRBV20-1 among four to six TRBV segments more frequent in patients than controls.

Unique molecular identifiers had been added to the TCR beta cDNA libraries. One entry per CDR3 protein results from TCRdb running MiXCR on the PCR reads. This sample has 550,000 to 700,000 distinct CDR3 sequences; 44% occur once, and the top ten carry more than 1.5%. These TCRs are of unknown antigen specificity. Input material: blood. All receptors come from a girl aged 10 to 17 with multiple sclerosis.

V gene TRBV12-3 or TRBV12-4 combines with J gene TRBJ1-2, with a tentative D call TRBD1 (5 bases). The CDR3 has 14 residues. V was clipped by 3 bases and J by 11 bases, with 19 bases between them. For the CDR3, the DNA is TGTGCCAGCAGTTTCCTTCCGGCAGGGACGGCTTACACCTTC. It translates to CASSFLPAGTAYTF.

Written as DNA, the CDR3 is TGCGCCAGCAGCTTGGCTGAGGTAGCCAAAAACATTCAGTACTTC. Translated, it gives CASSLAEVAKNIQYF. V gene TRBV5-1 combines with J gene TRBJ2-4; D gene uncertain. CDR1 and CDR2 (germline): SGHRS, YFSETQ. Deletions cut 0 bases from V and 0 bases from J, with 7 bases between. The CDR3 spans 15 residues.

The V gene is TRBV7-2, the J gene TRBJ1-2; D not resolved. Germline CDR1 SGHTA, CDR2 FQGNSA. V dropped 4 bases and J dropped 8 bases, with 14 bases sitting between them. The CDR3 is 13 amino acids. CDR3 sequence: CASSSLRPSGYTF. DNA of the CDR3: TGTGCCAGCAGCTCCCTGAGGCCAAGCGGCTACACCTTC.